This T cell receptor beta chain is from a study of post-analysis software for immune sequencing data. For the study at large: There were relapsing-remitting, secondary progressive and progressive-relapsing multiple sclerosis among the disease courses included. Study findings and constraints: Relative to controls, patients had about five TRBV segments at higher frequency, with TRBV5-6, TRBV5-1 and TRBV20-1 among these. F measure clustering grouped samples strongly by preparation batch. Versus controls, multiple sclerosis patients showed significantly lower diversity (normalized Chao1).

Every TCR beta cDNA library bore unique molecular identifiers. T cells numbering 1 to 10 million gave rise to roughly 0.5 million cDNA molecules. TCRdb reprocessed the PCR reads with MiXCR, giving one entry per CDR3 protein. The sample has 380,000 or so distinct CDR3 sequences, approximately 33% seen once; the top ten hold around 15%. Comment on this clonotype: What it recognizes is unknown.

V dropped 1 base and J dropped 1 base, with 12 bases sitting between them. CDR1 DFQATT and CDR2 SNEGSKA come from the germline V gene (reference sequence). The CDR3 is 15 amino acids. This clonotype originated in a girl aged 5-17 years with multiple sclerosis. Sequencing was performed on blood. The gene calls are TRBV20-1 and TRBJ2-3; D is perhaps TRBD2 (5 bases). As DNA, the CDR3 is TGCAGTGCTAGAGTAATTCTCGGGGGCACAGATACGCAGTATTTT. Its protein is CSARVILGGTDTQYF.